This T cell receptor (beta chain) was recorded in a study of OX40 agonist ivuxolimab in advanced cancers. Study overall: Cohort: more than 75% men, mean age approximately 66, aged roughly 23 to 79. Eligibility rules accepted prior anti-PD-1, anti-PD-L1 or anti-CTLA-4 therapy, and approximately 40% had some.

Profiled with immunoSEQ multiplex PCR; TCRdb holds only in-frame clones, not every one. The sample yields roughly 11,000 clones, less than 90% seen once. Sequencing was performed on CD4+ or CD8+ T cells sorted from blood, taken in a trial of the OX40 agonist ivuxolimab. This clonotype was obtained from an adult with an advanced solid tumor such as melanoma, head and neck, liver or kidney cancer.

The CDR3 nucleotides are TGTGCCAGCAGTGAAATGGGCAGGGAGGTGTCACCCCTCCACTTT. Protein sequence: CASSEMGREVSPLHF. This chain joins TRBV25-1 and TRBJ1-6; the D gene is possibly TRBD1 (5 bases). The CDR3 has 15 residues. The germline CDR1 and CDR2 sequences are MGHDK and SYGVNS. Trimming stripped 2 bases from V and 10 bases from J, with 15 bases between. Using reference TRBV25-1 and TRBJ1-6 for the parts outside the CDR3, the full variable domain is EADIYQTPRYLVIGTGKKITLECSQTMGHDKMYWYQQDPGMELHLIHYSYGVNSTEKGDLSSESTVSRIRTEHFPLTLESARPSHTSQYLCASSEMGREVSPLHFGNGTRLTVT.